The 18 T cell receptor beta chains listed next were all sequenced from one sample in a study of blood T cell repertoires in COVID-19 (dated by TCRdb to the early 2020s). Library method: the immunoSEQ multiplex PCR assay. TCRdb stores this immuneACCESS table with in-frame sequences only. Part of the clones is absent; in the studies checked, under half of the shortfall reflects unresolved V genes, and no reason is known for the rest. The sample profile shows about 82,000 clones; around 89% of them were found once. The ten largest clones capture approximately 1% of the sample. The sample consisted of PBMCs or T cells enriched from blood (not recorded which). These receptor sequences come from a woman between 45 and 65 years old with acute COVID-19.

CDR3: CSVVSGQSTDTQYF. The CDR3 nucleotides read TGCAGCGTTGTCTCGGGACAGTCCACAGATACGCAGTATTTT. V is TRBV29-1 and J is TRBJ2-3, with 7 positions matching TRBD1. V lost 4 bases and J lost 2; bases outside the gene matches: 6. Germline V gene data show CDR1 as SQVTM and CDR2 as ANQGSEA. The CDR3 spans 14 residues.

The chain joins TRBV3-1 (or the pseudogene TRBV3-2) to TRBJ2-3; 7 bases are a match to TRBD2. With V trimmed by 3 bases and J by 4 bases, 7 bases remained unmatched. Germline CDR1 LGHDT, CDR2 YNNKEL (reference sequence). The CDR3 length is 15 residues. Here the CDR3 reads CASSQSGEVSDTQYF. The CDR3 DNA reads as TGTGCCAGCAGCCAGAGCGGGGAGGTCTCAGATACGCAGTATTTT.

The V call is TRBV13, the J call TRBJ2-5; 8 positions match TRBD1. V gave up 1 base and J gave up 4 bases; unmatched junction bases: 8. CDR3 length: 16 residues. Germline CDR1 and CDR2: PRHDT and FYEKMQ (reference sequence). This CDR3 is CASSLDATGVRETQYF. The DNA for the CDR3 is TGTGCCAGCAGCTTAGATGCGACAGGGGTTCGAGAGACCCAGTACTTC.

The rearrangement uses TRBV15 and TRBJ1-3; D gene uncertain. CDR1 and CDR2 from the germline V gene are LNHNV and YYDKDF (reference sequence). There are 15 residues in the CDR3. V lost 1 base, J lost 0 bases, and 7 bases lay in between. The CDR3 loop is CATSRARNSGNTIYF. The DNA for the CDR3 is TGTGCCACCAGCAGAGCGCGGAACTCTGGAAACACCATATATTTT.

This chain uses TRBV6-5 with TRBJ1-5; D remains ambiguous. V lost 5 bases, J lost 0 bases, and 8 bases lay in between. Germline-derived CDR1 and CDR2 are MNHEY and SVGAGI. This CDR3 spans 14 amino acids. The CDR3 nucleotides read TGTGCCAGCAGTCAAACATATAGCAATCAGCCCCAGCATTTT. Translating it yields CASSQTYSNQPQHF.

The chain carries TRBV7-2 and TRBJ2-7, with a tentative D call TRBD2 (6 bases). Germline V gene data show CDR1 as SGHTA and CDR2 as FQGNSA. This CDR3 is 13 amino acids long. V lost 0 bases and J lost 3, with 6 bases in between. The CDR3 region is CASSLAGGYEQYF. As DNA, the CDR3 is TGTGCCAGCAGCTTAGCGGGAGGCTACGAGCAGTACTTC.

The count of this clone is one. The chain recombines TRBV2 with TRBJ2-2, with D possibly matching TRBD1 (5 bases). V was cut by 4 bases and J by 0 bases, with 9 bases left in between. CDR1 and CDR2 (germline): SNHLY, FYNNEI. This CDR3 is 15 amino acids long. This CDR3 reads CASSVLGPNTGELFF. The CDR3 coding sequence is TGTGCCAGCAGTGTCTTGGGGCCGAACACCGGGGAGCTGTTTTTT.

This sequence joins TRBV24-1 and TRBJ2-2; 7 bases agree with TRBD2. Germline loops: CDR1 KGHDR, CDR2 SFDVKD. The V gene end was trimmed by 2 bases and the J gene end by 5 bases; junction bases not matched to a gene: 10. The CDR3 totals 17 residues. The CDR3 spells CATSDSGGIRPTGELFF. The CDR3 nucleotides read TGTGCCACCAGTGATTCCGGGGGGATTCGTCCGACCGGGGAGCTGTTTTTT.

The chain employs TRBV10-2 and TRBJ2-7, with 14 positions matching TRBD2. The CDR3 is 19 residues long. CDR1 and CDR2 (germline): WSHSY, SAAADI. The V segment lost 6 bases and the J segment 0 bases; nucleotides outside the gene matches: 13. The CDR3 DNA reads TGCGCCAGCAGAGGCACCGGGACTAGCGGGAGAGTTCCCTCCTACGAGCAGTACTTC. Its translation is CASRGTGTSGRVPSYEQYF.

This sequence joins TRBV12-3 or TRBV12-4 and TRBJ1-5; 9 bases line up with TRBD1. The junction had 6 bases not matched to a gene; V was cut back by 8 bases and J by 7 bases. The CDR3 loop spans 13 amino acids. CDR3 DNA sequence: TGTGCCAGCCGGGACAGGGAAAAACAGCCCCAGCATTTT. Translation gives CASRDREKQPQHF.

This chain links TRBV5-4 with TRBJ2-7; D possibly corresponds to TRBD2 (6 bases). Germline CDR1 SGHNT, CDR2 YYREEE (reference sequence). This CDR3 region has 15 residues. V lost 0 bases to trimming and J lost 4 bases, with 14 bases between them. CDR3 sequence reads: CASSLDPGSGYEQYF. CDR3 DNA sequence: TGTGCCAGCAGCTTGGACCCCGGGAGTGGTTACGAGCAGTACTTC.

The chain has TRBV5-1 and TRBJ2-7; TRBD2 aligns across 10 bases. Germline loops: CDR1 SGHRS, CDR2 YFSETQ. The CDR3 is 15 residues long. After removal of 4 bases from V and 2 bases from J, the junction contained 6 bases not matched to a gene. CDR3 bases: TGCGCCAGCAGCACCCTCAGCGGGAGGGCCTACGAGCAGTACTTC. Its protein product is CASSTLSGRAYEQYF.

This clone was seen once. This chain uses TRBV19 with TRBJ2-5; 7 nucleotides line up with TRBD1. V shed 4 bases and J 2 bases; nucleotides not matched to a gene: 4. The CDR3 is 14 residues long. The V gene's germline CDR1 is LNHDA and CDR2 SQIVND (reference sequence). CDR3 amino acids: CASSSARGQETQYF. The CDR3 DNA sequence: TGTGCCAGTAGTAGCGCCAGGGGGCAAGAGACCCAGTACTTC.

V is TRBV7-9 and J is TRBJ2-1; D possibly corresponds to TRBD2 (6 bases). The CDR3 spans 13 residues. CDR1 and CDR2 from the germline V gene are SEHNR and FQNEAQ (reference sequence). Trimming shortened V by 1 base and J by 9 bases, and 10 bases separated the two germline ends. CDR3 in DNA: TGTGCCAGCAGCTTAGGGACTACCGGTGAGCAGTTCTTC. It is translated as CASSLGTTGEQFF.

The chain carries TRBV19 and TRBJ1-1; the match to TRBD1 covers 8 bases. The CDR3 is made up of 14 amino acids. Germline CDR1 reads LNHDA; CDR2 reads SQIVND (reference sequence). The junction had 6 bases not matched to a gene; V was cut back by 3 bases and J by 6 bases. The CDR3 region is CASSIAQGASEAFF. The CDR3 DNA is TGTGCCAGTAGTATCGCTCAGGGGGCGTCTGAAGCTTTCTTT.

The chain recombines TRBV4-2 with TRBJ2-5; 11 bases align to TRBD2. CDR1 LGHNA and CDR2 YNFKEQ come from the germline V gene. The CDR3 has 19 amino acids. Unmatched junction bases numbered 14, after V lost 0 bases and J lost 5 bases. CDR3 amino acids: CASSQDRSLAGDISETQYF. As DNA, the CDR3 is TGTGCCAGCAGCCAAGATCGGTCACTAGCGGGAGACATTTCTGAGACCCAGTACTTC.

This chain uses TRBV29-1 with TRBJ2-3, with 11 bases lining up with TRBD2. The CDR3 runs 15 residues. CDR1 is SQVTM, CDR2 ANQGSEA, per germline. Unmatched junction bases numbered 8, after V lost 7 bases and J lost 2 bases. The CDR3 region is CSAKPGLAVTDTQYF. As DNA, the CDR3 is TGCAGCGCTAAGCCGGGACTAGCGGTCACAGATACGCAGTATTTT.

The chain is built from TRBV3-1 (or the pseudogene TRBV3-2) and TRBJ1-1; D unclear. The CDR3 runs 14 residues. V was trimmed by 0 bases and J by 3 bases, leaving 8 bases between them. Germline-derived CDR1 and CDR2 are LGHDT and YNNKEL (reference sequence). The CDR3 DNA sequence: TGTGCCAGCAGCCAAGACATTGGAGACACTGAAGCTTTCTTT. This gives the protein CASSQDIGDTEAFF.